This TCR beta chain was recorded in a study of cytomegalovirus exposure and HLA in healthy donors. In the case of this clone: Its antigen is not identified.

PCR primers comprised 60 Vbeta and 13 Jbeta primers. The repertoire was sequenced with immunoSEQ multiplex PCR; TCRdb's copy has only in-frame clones and lacks some. The sample contains fewer than 350,000 clones, roughly 90% of which appear only once. Study observations and caveats: The study carried out a later analysis of TCR beta sequences. It associated around 17,000 of them with specific HLA alleles at a false discovery rate of 0.05. It was 164 TCR beta chains that were listed as cytomegalovirus-associated.

The receptor was derived from a young woman in good health and CMV-seronegative. The material sequenced was PBMCs.

CDR3 sequence: CASSPEGGGKAFF. The CDR3 DNA sequence: TGTGCCAGCAGCCCCGAGGGGGGAGGGAAAGCTTTCTTT. The chain couples TRBV4-2 to TRBJ1-1; perhaps TRBD1 as D (6 bases). Trimming took 4 bases from V and 9 from J, leaving 15 bases between them. Germline V lookup: CDR1 LGHNA, CDR2 YNFKEQ. The CDR3 sequence is 13 residues long.